Below are 29 T cell receptor beta chains sequenced from a single sample in a study of low-dose radiotherapy and immunotherapy resistance in tumors. As to time point: before trial treatment. Both TCRalpha and TCRbeta chains were reverse transcribed with V-gene-specific primers. Both a constant-region primer and a V-primer adapter served to amplify TCRs across 15 to 25 PCR cycles. MiXCR, run by TCRdb on the reads, gives a single entry per CDR3 protein. This repertoire shows approximately 90,000 distinct CDR3 sequences, 15% to 20% found once; its top ten account for 2.5% to 3%. Material: PBMCs, obtained before treatment. The receptors stem from a male donor with prostate cancer.

Concerning this clonotype: The junction does not match germline at one end; this may be a read error. DNA of the CDR3: TGCAGCGCTGGGGCACCCTCTAGCACAGATACGCATTATTTT. Amino acids: CSAGAPSSTDTHYF. The V call is TRBV20-1, the J call TRBJ2-3, with D possibly called TRBD1 or TRBD2 (5 bases each). Germline assignment: CDR1 DFQATT and CDR2 SNEGSKA (reference sequence). The CDR3 length is 14 residues.

This clonotype was seen repeatedly, ten times or more. The chain combines TRBV4-2 with TRBJ1-3, with TRBD1 matching 7 bases. Germline lookup yields CDR1 LGHNA and CDR2 YNFKEQ. J lost 0 bases, V lost 0 bases, and 8 bases had no gene match. There are 18 residues in the CDR3. CDR3 nucleotide sequence: TGTGCCAGCAGCCAAGACGGGGGGGGACAGAGCTCTGGAAACACCATATATTTT. Protein sequence: CASSQDGGGQSSGNTIYF.

This clonotype was seen at least ten times. The chain combines TRBV20-1 with TRBJ2-5; D is uncertain. This CDR3 comprises 14 residues. CDR1 and CDR2 from the germline V gene are DFQATT and SNEGSKA (reference sequence). Trimming took 6 bases from V and 3 from J, leaving 17 bases between them. The CDR3 reads CSAKSGSRKETQYF. As DNA, the CDR3 is TGCAGTGCAAAATCCGGGTCGAGAAAAGAGACCCAGTACTTC.

The genes are TRBV5-4 and TRBJ2-1, with D possibly matching TRBD2 (5 bases). Germline V gene data show CDR1 as SGHNT and CDR2 as YYREEE (reference sequence). The CDR3 contains 15 residues. V was shortened by 4 bases and J by 0 bases, with 11 bases between the two germline ends. CDR3: CASSREGSSYNEQFF. For the CDR3, the DNA is TGTGCCAGCAGCCGTGAGGGAAGCTCCTACAATGAGCAGTTCTTC.

Turning to this clonotype: It is unclear where the CDR3 begins or ends on the DNA, so no DNA is shown, and the CDR3 is as TCRdb lists it. The chain has TRBV5-1 and TRBJ2-2; TRBD1 is the table's D call and was not checked against the DNA. CDR1 SGHRS and CDR2 YFSETQ come from the germline V gene. The CDR3 sequence runs 17 residues, both termini included. The CDR3 here is CASSLKGTESSGELFFF.

In its sample, this clonotype was seen many times. The chain recombines TRBV14 with TRBJ2-1; D possibly corresponds to TRBD1 (6 bases). Germline lookup yields CDR1 SGHDN and CDR2 FVKESK. This CDR3 spans 14 amino acids. V lost 1 base, J lost 9 bases, and 13 bases lay in between. Written as DNA, the CDR3 is TGTGCCAGCAGCCAAGTATGGGGGCGCGGTGAGCAGTTCTTC. Amino acids: CASSQVWGRGEQFF.

This clonotype occurred many times. The rearrangement uses TRBV6-2 or TRBV6-3 and TRBJ1-2; D remains unclear. Germline CDR1 reads MNHEY; CDR2 reads SVGEGT. Trimming left V 6 bases short and J 4 bases short, with 9 bases between. This CDR3 spans 12 amino acids. The CDR3, as DNA: TGTGCCAGCAGCGAAGGAACCTATGGCTACACCTTC. Its translation: CASSEGTYGYTF.

This clonotype was observed many times. The chain links TRBV20-1 to TRBJ2-7, with TRBD2 matching over 9 bases. With V trimmed by 2 bases and J by 6 bases, 11 bases remained unmatched. This CDR3 region has 15 residues. CDR1 is DFQATT and CDR2 is SNEGSKA in the germline V gene (reference sequence). The DNA of the CDR3 is TGCAGTGCTAGACCGCTCTTGCTAGCGGGGACCGAGCAGTACTTC. It translates to CSARPLLLAGTEQYF.

This clonotype was found many times. The chain joins TRBV6-2 or TRBV6-3 to TRBJ2-3, with 12 bases lining up with TRBD2. The CDR3 runs 17 residues. Germline CDR1 reads MNHEY; CDR2 reads SVGEGT. Trimming removed 5 bases from V and 4 bases from J; junction bases left unmatched: 10. This chain's CDR3 is CASSGPRTSGAADTQYF. The CDR3 DNA sequence: TGTGCCAGCAGTGGCCCGAGGACTAGCGGGGCGGCAGATACGCAGTATTTT.

The CDR3 nucleotides read TGCAGTGCTAGAGGGGGACTAGCGGACAATGAGCAGTTCTTC. Protein product: CSARGGLADNEQFF. This chain joins TRBV20-1 and TRBJ2-1; TRBD2 matches 11 bases. The CDR3 is made up of 14 amino acids. Germline assignment: CDR1 DFQATT and CDR2 SNEGSKA (reference sequence). V gave up 1 base and J gave up 5 bases; unmatched junction bases: 1.

Note on this clonotype: A far larger clone lies a single base away; this is likely a read error. The J gene is TRBJ1-5, the V gene TRBV6-4; D might be TRBD1 (5 bases). Germline V gene lookup returns CDR1 MRHNA and CDR2 SNTAGT. The V and J ends lost 5 bases and 0 bases respectively, with 11 bases between them. The CDR3 consists of 15 residues. The CDR3 DNA is TGTGCCAGCAGTCTAACGACAGATAGCAATCAGCCCCAGCATTTT. As protein: CASSLTTDSNQPQHF.

This clonotype has at least ten counts. The chain combines TRBV11-2 with TRBJ2-7; D is unclear. The CDR3 totals 12 residues. V was trimmed by 5 bases and J by 3 bases, leaving 8 bases between them. From germline, CDR1 is SGHAT and CDR2 FQNNGV. The CDR3 nucleotides are TGTGCCAGCAGCCGGTGGGTCTACGAGCAGTACTTC. Its translation is CASSRWVYEQYF.

Note on this clonotype: It differs at one base from a far larger clone, so likely a read error. The chain is built from TRBV28 and TRBJ2-7, with 7 bases fitting TRBD1. The J call may not be correct, given that the DNA end is closer to TRBJ2-5. This CDR3 has 15 amino acids. Germline assignment: CDR1 MDHEN and CDR2 SYDVKM. The CDR3 sequence: CASSRVGTDQETQYF. The CDR3 nucleotides read TGTGCCAGCAGCAGAGTAGGGACAGACCAAGAGACCCAGTACTTC.

Ten or more counts support this clonotype. The V and J genes are TRBV3-1 and TRBJ2-1, with 7 positions matching TRBD1. The germline V gene encodes CDR1 LGHDT and CDR2 YNNKEL (reference sequence). This CDR3 region has 14 residues. Trimming cost V 4 bases and J 7 bases; bases outside gene matches: 7. CDR3 region: CASSPGQSNNEQFF. CDR3 nucleotides: TGTGCCAGCAGCCCGGGACAGAGTAATAATGAGCAGTTCTTC.

This clonotype has a count of ten or more. This sequence joins TRBV5-1 and TRBJ2-7; TRBD1 or TRBD2 may be the D gene (5 bases each). Trimming took 4 bases from V and 6 from J, leaving 20 bases between them. The CDR3 contains 15 residues. Germline values: CDR1 SGHRS, CDR2 YFSETQ. The CDR3 nucleotides are TGCGCCAGCAGCGTTGGGACCTGGTCGTCCGGCGAGCAGTACTTC. It specifies CASSVGTWSSGEQYF.

This clonotype was seen repeatedly, ten times or more. This rearrangement joins TRBV2 to TRBJ2-5; 8 positions match TRBD2. Germline V lookup: CDR1 SNHLY, CDR2 FYNNEI. Trimming removed 6 bases from V and 2 bases from J; junction bases left unmatched: 2. The CDR3 has 13 residues. CDR3 amino acids: CASRRGEQETQYF. CDR3 in DNA: TGTGCCAGCAGGCGGGGGGAACAAGAGACCCAGTACTTC.

This clonotype was detected ten times or more. V usage is TRBV7-8 and J usage is TRBJ2-1; no firm D call. This CDR3 is 17 amino acids long. The V end was cut by 6 bases, the J end by 6 bases, with 24 bases between. Germline CDR1 reads SGHVS; CDR2 reads FQNEAQ. The chain's CDR3 is CASRLGSLPHRGNEQFF. The CDR3 bases are TGTGCCAGCAGGCTAGGCTCCCTCCCCCACCGTGGCAATGAGCAGTTCTTC.

V gene TRBV2 combines with J gene TRBJ2-1; D remains unclear. Trimming removed 4 bases at V and 9 bases at J, with 7 bases between. The CDR3 is 11 residues long. Germline lookup yields CDR1 SNHLY and CDR2 FYNNEI. CDR3 residues: CASSGQREQFF. DNA for the CDR3: TGTGCCAGCAGTGGGCAGCGTGAGCAGTTCTTC.

This clonotype was observed at least ten times. The chain is built from TRBV7-9 and TRBJ1-1, with no clear D. The CDR3 is 13 amino acids. Germline CDR1 and CDR2: SEHNR and FQNEAQ (reference sequence). V lost 5 bases and J 3 bases, leaving 10 bases between the germline ends. The CDR3 bases are TGTGCCAGCAGCCCCCCGGCCGACACTGAAGCTTTCTTT. Its translation: CASSPPADTEAFF.

Ten or more counts support this clonotype. This rearrangement joins TRBV15 to TRBJ2-4, with a weak D call TRBD1 (6 bases). The germline CDR1 and CDR2 sequences are LNHNV and YYDKDF (reference sequence). CDR3 size: 16 residues. V was cut by 4 bases and J by 1 base, with 14 bases left in between. The chain's CDR3 is CATSTDRPGAKNIQYF. DNA for the CDR3: TGTGCCACCAGCACTGACAGGCCCGGGGCCAAAAACATTCAGTACTTC.

At least ten counts were recorded for this clonotype. V and J are TRBV7-9 and TRBJ2-3; 7 positions match TRBD2. Per germline, CDR1 SEHNR and CDR2 FQNEAQ (reference sequence). The CDR3 runs 17 residues. The junction had 15 bases not matched to a gene; V was cut back by 5 bases and J by 4 bases. This CDR3 is CASSGAPPGGTSDTQYF. CDR3 DNA sequence: TGTGCCAGCAGCGGGGCTCCCCCCGGGGGGACCTCAGATACGCAGTATTTT.

The DNA for the CDR3 is TGTGCCAGCAGTTTAGGACAGGGATATGGCTACACCTTC. Protein product: CASSLGQGYGYTF. The V gene is TRBV2, the J gene TRBJ1-2, with 8 bases fitting TRBD1. J lost 5 bases, V lost 5 bases, and 4 bases had no gene match. The CDR3 is 13 residues long. Germline loops: CDR1 SNHLY, CDR2 FYNNEI.

With respect to this clonotype: A much larger clone differs from this one at a single base, so this may be a read error. The chain has TRBV19 and TRBJ2-1; 7 bases align to TRBD2. CDR3 size: 12 residues. CDR1 and CDR2 (germline): LNHDA, SQIVND (reference sequence). CDR3 in amino acids: CASRGDYNEQLF. In DNA, the CDR3 is TGTGCCAGTAGGGGGGACTACAATGAGCAGCTCTTC.

V usage is TRBV12-3 or TRBV12-4 and J usage is TRBJ2-7, with TRBD1 identical over 10 bases. The V segment lost 4 bases and the J segment 4 bases; nucleotides outside the gene matches: 1. The CDR3 contains 13 residues. CDR3 bases: TGTGCCAGCAGTTGGGACAGGGGTTACGAGCAGTACTTC. Translation gives CASSWDRGYEQYF.

At least ten counts were recorded for this clonotype. The CDR3 is CASSIPNRGSGTQYF. CDR3 in DNA: TGTGCCAGCAGTATACCAAACAGGGGGTCGGGGACCCAGTACTTC. The chain recombines TRBV28 with TRBJ2-5; 8 bases are a match to TRBD1. The J segment lost 7 bases and the V segment lost 5 bases, leaving 12 bases of the junction unmatched. Germline CDR1 reads MDHEN; CDR2 reads SYDVKM. The CDR3 is made up of 15 amino acids.

This clonotype was observed at least ten times. The CDR3 is CASSSGLAGLNEQFF. The CDR3 DNA reads as TGCGCCAGCAGCTCCGGACTAGCGGGGCTAAATGAGCAGTTCTTC. This rearrangement joins TRBV5-1 to TRBJ2-1; 12 nucleotides align to TRBD2. CDR1 and CDR2 (germline): SGHRS, YFSETQ. This CDR3 has 15 amino acids. V was pared by 3 bases and J by 7 bases, with 5 bases of the junction left unmatched.

This clonotype was seen at least ten times. The genes are TRBV20-1 and TRBJ2-5; D is undetermined. Germline assignment: CDR1 DFQATT and CDR2 SNEGSKA (reference sequence). This CDR3 is 13 amino acids long. Trimming took 3 bases from V and 0 from J, leaving 8 bases between them. In DNA, the CDR3 is TGCAGTGCTAGGGGCCCATACCAAGAGACCCAGTACTTC. Translated: CSARGPYQETQYF.

This clonotype has a count of ten or more. The chain recombines TRBV2 with TRBJ1-2; TRBD1 matches at 8 bases. Trimming removed 7 bases from V and 3 bases from J; junction bases left unmatched: 7. This CDR3 region has 14 residues. From germline, CDR1 is SNHLY and CDR2 FYNNEI. The CDR3 DNA is TGTGCCAGCAACCCACAGGGGGGCCACTATGGCTACACCTTC. This sequence encodes CASNPQGGHYGYTF.

As regards this clonotype: Since a far larger clone is one base different, this is likely a read error. J is TRBJ2-3 and V is TRBV6-5; D is uncertain. The V end lost 8 bases, the J end lost 3 bases, and 12 bases lay between the germline ends. This CDR3 contains 13 residues. Germline V gives CDR1 MNHEY, CDR2 SVGAGI. CDR3 region: CASGPETTDTQYF. The DNA of the CDR3 is TGTGCCAGCGGGCCCGAAACAACAGATACGCAGTATTTT.